This T cell receptor beta chain was recorded in a study of T cell responses to AZD1222 COVID-19 vaccine. The CDR3 covers 13 residues. In germline, CDR1 is LNHDA, CDR2 SQIVND (reference sequence). Trimming took 6 bases from V and 3 from J; bases not matched to a gene: 3. Second-dose groups at about 4 or about 12 weeks were pooled. Study-wide findings and caveats: Spike-specific TCR repertoires showed rising breadth and depth after two AZD1222 doses. Targeting of unmutated variant regions was reportedly seen in nearly half of spike-specific TCRs.

The repertoire was sequenced with immunoSEQ multiplex PCR; TCRdb's copy has only in-frame clones and lacks some. The data show 90,000 or so clones, 89% seen once. Details on this clone: Its antigen is still unknown.

Sequences were derived from peripheral blood, sampled 28 days after the second AZD1222 dose. The chain links TRBV19 to TRBJ1-2; 8 bases line up with TRBD1. The receptor's source is an adult who received the AZD1222 COVID-19 vaccine. DNA of the CDR3: TGTGCCAGTAGCTACAGGGGGGACTATGGCTACACCTTC. Protein: CASSYRGDYGYTF.